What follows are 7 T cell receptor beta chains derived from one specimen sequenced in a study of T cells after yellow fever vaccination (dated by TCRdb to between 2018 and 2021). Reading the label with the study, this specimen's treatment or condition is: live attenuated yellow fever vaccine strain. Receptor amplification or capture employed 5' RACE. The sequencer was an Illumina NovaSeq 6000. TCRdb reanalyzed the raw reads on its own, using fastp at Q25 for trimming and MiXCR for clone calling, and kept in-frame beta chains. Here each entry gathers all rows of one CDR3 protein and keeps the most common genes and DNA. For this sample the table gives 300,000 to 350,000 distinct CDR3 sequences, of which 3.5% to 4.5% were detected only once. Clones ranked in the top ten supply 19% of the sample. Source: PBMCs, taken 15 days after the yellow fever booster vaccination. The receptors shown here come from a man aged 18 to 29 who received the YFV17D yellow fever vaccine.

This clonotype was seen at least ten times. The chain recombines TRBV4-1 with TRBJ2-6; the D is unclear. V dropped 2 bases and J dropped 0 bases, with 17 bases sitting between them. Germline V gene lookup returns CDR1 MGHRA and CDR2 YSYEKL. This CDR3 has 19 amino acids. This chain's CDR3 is CASSQLSKATFSGANVLTF. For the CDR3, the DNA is TGCGCCAGCAGCCAATTAAGTAAGGCCACTTTCTCTGGGGCCAACGTCCTGACTTTC.

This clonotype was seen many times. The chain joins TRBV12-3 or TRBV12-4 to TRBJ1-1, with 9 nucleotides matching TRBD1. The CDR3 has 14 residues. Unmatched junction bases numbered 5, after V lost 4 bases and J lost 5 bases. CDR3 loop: CASSSTGGRTEAFF. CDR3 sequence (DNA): TGTGCCAGCAGTTCAACAGGGGGCCGTACTGAAGCTTTCTTT.

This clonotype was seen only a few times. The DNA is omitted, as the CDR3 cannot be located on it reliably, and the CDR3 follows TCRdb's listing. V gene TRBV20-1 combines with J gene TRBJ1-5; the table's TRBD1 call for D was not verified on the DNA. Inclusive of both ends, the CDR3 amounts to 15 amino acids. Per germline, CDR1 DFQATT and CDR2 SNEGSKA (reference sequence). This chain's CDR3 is CSSVSELAPNQPQHF.

CDR3 nucleotides: TGTGCCAGCAGCCAAGATTTACAGGTTTCCTATGGCTACACCTTC. This encodes CASSQDLQVSYGYTF. This sequence joins TRBV3-1 and TRBJ1-2; tentatively, D is TRBD1 (5 bases). The CDR3 has 15 amino acids. V lost 0 bases and J 4 bases, leaving 12 bases between the germline ends. Germline CDR1 is LGHDT and CDR2 is YNNKEL (reference sequence).

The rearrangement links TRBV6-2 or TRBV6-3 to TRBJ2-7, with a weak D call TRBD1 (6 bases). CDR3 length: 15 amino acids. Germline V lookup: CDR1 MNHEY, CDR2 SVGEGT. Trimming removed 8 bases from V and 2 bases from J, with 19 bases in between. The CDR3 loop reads CASVKRGRQAYEQYF. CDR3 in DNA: TGTGCCAGCGTCAAAAGAGGTCGACAGGCCTACGAGCAGTACTTC.

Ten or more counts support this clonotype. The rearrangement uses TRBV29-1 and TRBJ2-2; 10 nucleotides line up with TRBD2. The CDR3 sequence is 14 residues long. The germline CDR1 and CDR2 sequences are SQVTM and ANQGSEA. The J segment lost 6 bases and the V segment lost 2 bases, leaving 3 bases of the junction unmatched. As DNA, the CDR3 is TGCAGCGTTGAATCTAGCGGGGGACCCGGGGAGCTGTTTTTT. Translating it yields CSVESSGGPGELFF.

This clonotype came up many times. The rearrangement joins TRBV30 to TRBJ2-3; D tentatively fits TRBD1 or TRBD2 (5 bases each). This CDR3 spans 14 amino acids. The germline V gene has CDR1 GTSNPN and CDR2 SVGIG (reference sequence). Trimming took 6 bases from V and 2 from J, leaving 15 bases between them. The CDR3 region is CACESLGTTDTQYF. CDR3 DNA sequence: TGTGCCTGTGAGTCACTCGGGACCACAGATACGCAGTATTTT.